The TCR beta chain described here comes from a study of blood T cell repertoires in COVID-19. In the source study's methods: Researchers report that nucleated cell counts were estimated from reference gene primer amplification. Sequenced by immunoSEQ multiplex PCR; TCRdb stores in-frame clones only, minus some. That table is the source of V, J and clone size, and D and trimming were worked out from the DNA. The data hold around 90,000 clones, with around four fifths observed a single time. Germline CDR1 and CDR2: LNHDA and SQIVND (reference sequence). The CDR3 has 15 amino acids. The junction had 5 bases not matched to a gene; V was cut back by 3 bases and J by 1 base.

This sequence joins TRBV19 and TRBJ1-1, with 7 bases aligning to TRBD1. This clonotype originated in a woman aged 70-85 years with active or convalescent COVID-19. Input material: peripheral blood. The CDR3 region is CASSMVGQSNTEAFF. CDR3 sequence (DNA): TGTGCCAGTAGTATGGTGGGACAGTCGAACACTGAAGCTTTCTTT.